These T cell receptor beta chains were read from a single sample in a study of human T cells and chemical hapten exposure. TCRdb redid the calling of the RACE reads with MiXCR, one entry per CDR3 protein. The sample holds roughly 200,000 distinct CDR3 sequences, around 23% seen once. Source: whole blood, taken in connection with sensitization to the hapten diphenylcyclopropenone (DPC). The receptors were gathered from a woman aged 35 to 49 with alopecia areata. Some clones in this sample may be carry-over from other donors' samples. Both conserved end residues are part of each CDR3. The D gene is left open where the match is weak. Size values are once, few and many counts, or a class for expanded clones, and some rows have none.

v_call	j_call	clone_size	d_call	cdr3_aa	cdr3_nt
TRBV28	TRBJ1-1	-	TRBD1	CASKAGTAMFTEAFF	TGTGCCAGCAAGGCCGGGACAGCAATGTTCACTGAAGCTTTCTTT
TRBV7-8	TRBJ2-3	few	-	CASSLEAGWSTDTQYF	TGTGCCAGCAGCTTAGAGGCGGGGTGGAGCACAGATACGCAGTATTTT
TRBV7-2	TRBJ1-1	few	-	CASSLGRGFTEAFF	TGTGCCAGCAGCTTAGGCAGGGGTTTCACTGAAGCTTTCTTT
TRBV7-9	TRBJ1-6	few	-	CASQRTNSPLHF	TGTGCCAGCCAACGGACCAATTCACCCCTCCACTTT
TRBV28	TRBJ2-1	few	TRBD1	CASSAGQGINEQFF	TGTGCCAGCAGTGCGGGACAGGGGATCAATGAGCAGTTCTTC
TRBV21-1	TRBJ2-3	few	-	CASLTVNNTDTQYF	TGTGCCAGCTTGACGGTAAACAACACAGATACGCAGTATTTT
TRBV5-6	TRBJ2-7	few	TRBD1	CASSSTGTGDYEQYF	TGTGCCAGCAGCTCCACTGGGACAGGGGACTACGAGCAGTACTTC
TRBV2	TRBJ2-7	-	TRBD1	CASSPRTGGPYEQYF	TGTGCCAGCAGTCCCCGGACAGGCGGTCCCTACGAGCAGTACTTC
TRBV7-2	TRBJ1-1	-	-	CASSPPTGTEAFF	TGTGCCAGCAGCCCGCCTACGGGCACTGAAGCTTTCTTT
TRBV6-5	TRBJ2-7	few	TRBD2	CASSTGGGYEQYF	TGTGCCAGCAGCACCGGGGGGGGCTACGAGCAGTACTTC
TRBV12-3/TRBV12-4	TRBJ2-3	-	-	CASSFLPPDTQYF	TGTGCCAGCAGTTTTTTACCTCCAGATACGCAGTATTTT
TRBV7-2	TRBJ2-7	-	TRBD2	CASSRIGTSGSYEQYF	TGTGCCAGCAGCCGAATAGGGACTAGCGGGAGTTACGAGCAGTACTTC
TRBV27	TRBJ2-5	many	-	CASAQGNQETQYF	TGTGCCAGCGCGCAGGGTAACCAAGAGACCCAGTACTTC
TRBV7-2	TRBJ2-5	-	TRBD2	CASSWTSGRGETQYF	TGTGCCAGCAGCTGGACTAGCGGGAGAGGCGAGACCCAGTACTTC
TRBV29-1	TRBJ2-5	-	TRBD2	CSVASGSAETQYF	TGCAGCGTTGCTAGCGGCTCGGCGGAGACCCAGTACTTC
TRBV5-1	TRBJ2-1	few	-	CASSLVVDEQFF	TGCGCCAGCAGCTTGGTAGTGGATGAGCAGTTCTTC
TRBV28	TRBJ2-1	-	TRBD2	CASSSLAGDEQFF	TGTGCCAGCAGCTCCCTGGCGGGGGATGAGCAGTTCTTC
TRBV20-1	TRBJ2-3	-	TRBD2	CSASSSGRAIDTQYF	TGCAGTGCTTCCTCTAGCGGGAGGGCCATAGATACGCAGTATTTT
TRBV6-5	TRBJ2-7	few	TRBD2	CASSRSGRSSYEQYF	TGTGCCAGCAGTCGAAGCGGGAGAAGCTCCTACGAGCAGTACTTC
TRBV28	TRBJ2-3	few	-	CASSLGRSTDTQYF	TGTGCCAGCAGTTTGGGGCGCTCCACAGATACGCAGTATTTT
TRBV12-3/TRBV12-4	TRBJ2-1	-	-	CASSSSGTFGEQFF	TGTGCCAGCAGTTCATCAGGAACCTTCGGGGAGCAGTTCTTC
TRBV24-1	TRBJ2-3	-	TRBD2	CATSDRGSADTQYF	TGTGCCACCAGTGATCGCGGGAGCGCAGATACGCAGTATTTT
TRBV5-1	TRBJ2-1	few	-	CASSLSGVSYNEQFF	TGCGCCAGCAGCTTGAGCGGTGTATCCTACAATGAGCAGTTCTTC
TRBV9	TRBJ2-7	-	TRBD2	CASSRLAGGSYEQYF	TGTGCCAGCAGCCGACTAGCGGGAGGGTCCTACGAGCAGTACTTC
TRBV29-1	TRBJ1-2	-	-	CSVEGNVVDGYTF	TGCAGCGTTGAAGGGAATGTGGTGGATGGCTACACCTTC
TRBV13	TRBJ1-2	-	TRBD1	CASRQQGRGIGGYTF	TGTGCCAGCAGGCAACAGGGGCGGGGGATTGGTGGCTACACCTTC
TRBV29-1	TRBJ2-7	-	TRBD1	CSVEDRKGQILEQYF	TGCAGCGTTGAAGACAGAAAGGGACAGATACTCGAGCAGTACTTC
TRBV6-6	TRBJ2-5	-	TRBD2	CASRQMGLAGAQYF	TGTGCCAGCAGACAGATGGGACTAGCGGGAGCCCAGTACTTC
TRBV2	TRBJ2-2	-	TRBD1	CASSVTGANTGELFF	TGTGCCAGCAGTGTAACAGGGGCCAACACCGGGGAGCTGTTTTTT
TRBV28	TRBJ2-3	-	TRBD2	CASGDPLSGRVTDSTDTQYF	TGTGCCAGCGGGGATCCCCTTAGCGGGAGGGTCACCGATAGCACAGATACGCAGTATTTT
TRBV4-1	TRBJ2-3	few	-	CASSQESLTAYTQYF	TGCGCCAGCAGCCAAGAATCACTTACGGCGTATACGCAGTATTTT
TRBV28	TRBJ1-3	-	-	CASTNRPIGNTIYF	TGTGCCAGCACTAACAGGCCCATTGGAAACACCATATATTTT
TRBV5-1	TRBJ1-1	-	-	CASSLGVTGNTEAFF	TGCGCCAGCAGCTTGGGGGTGACAGGGAACACTGAAGCTTTCTTT
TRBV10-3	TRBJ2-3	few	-	CAINDGTPDTQYF	TGTGCCATCAACGACGGAACCCCAGATACGCAGTATTTT
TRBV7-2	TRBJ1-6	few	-	CASNPDRFNSPLHF	TGTGCCAGCAACCCTGACAGGTTTAATTCACCCCTCCACTTT
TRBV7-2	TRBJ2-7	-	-	CASSRNGGYEQYF	TGTGCCAGCAGCCGGAACGGGGGATACGAGCAGTACTTC
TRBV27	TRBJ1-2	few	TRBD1	CASSLTQGRDGYTF	TGTGCCAGCAGTTTAACACAGGGGAGAGATGGCTACACCTTC
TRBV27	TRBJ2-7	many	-	CASSLLTGNEQYF	TGTGCCAGCAGTTTGTTAACAGGGAACGAGCAGTACTTC
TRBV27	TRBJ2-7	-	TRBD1	CASSSPNRGEYEQYF	TGTGCCAGCAGTTCCCCAAACAGGGGAGAGTACGAGCAGTACTTC
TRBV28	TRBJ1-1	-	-	CASTTRLTGSTEAFF	TGTGCCAGCACCACCCGACTGACTGGGTCCACTGAAGCTTTCTTT
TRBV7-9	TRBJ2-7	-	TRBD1	CASSPVGTGDYEQYF	TGTGCCAGCAGTCCCGTGGGGACAGGGGACTACGAGCAGTACTTC
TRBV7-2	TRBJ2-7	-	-	CASSLDGSREQYF	TGTGCCAGCAGCTTAGACGGGAGCCGCGAGCAGTACTTC
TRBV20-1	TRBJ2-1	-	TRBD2	CSARGYGLAGANEQFF	TGCAGTGCTAGAGGTTACGGACTAGCGGGGGCCAATGAGCAGTTCTTC
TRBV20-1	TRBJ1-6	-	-	CSARDGSGGGTSPLHF	TGCAGTGCTAGAGATGGGTCCGGGGGGGGAACTTCACCCCTCCACTTT
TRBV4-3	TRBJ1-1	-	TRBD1	CASSQDHRGGTEAFF	TGCGCCAGCAGCCAAGATCACAGGGGTGGCACTGAAGCTTTCTTT
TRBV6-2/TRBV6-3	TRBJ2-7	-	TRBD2	CASSRGTSGSFGNEQYF	TGTGCCAGCAGCCGTGGGACTAGCGGGAGTTTCGGCAACGAGCAGTACTTC
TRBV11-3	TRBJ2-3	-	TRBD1	CASSSGQKEDTQYF	TGTGCCAGCAGCTCGGGACAGAAGGAGGATACGCAGTATTTT
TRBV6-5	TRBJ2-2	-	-	CASSYSNKGRWTGELFF	TGTGCCAGCAGTTACTCGAATAAGGGTCGTTGGACCGGGGAGCTGTTTTTT
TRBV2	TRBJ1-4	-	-	CASSPRTVANEKLFF	TGTGCCAGCAGTCCCCGGACAGTAGCTAATGAAAAACTGTTTTTT